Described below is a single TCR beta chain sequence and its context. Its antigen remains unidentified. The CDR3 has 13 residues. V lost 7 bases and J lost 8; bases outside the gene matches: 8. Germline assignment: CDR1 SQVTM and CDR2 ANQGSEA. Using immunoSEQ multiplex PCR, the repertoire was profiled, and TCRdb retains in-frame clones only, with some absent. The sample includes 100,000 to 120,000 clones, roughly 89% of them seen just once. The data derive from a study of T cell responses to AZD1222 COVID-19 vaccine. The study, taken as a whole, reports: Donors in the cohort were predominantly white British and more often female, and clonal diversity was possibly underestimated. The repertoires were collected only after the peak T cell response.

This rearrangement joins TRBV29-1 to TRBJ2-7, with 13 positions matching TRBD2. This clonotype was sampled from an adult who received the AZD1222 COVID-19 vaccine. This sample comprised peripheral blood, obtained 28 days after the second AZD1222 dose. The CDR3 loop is CSANGGLAGQQYF. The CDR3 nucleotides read TGCAGCGCAAATGGGGGACTAGCGGGGCAGCAGTACTTC.